The rows below give T cell receptor beta chains drawn from one sample of a study of fetal regulatory T cell absence and autoimmunity. Clones were read by immunoSEQ multiplex PCR, and TCRdb kept only the in-frame ones, dropping some. In the table there are approximately 49,000 clones, approximately 83% of which are singletons. The sequenced sample consisted of cord blood. All receptors come from a newborn boy with IPEX syndrome. Both conserved end residues are part of each CDR3. The D gene is left open where the match is weak. For some rows the clone size is stated as once, few or many, or as a class when expanded; others skip it.

abundance	j_gene	v_gene	d_gene	CDR3aa	CDR3nt
.	TRBJ2-7	TRBV5-4	TRBD2	CASSWTSESYEQYF	TGTGCCAGCAGCTGGACTAGCGAATCTTACGAGCAGTACTTC
.	TRBJ1-2	TRBV7-9	.	CASSLAPGNGYTF	TGTGCCAGCAGCTTAGCGCCCGGGAACGGCTACACCTTC
.	TRBJ1-5	TRBV10-3	TRBD1	CAISAGTGSSNQPQHF	TGTGCCATCAGTGCCGGGACAGGGTCTAGCAATCAGCCCCAGCATTTT
.	TRBJ2-2	TRBV27	TRBD2	CATGGAGHTGELFF	TGTGCCACGGGAGGGGCCGGGCACACCGGGGAGCTGTTTTTT
.	TRBJ1-2	TRBV2	.	CASTPTPNYGYTF	TGTGCCAGCACCCCGACACCCAACTATGGCTACACCTTC
.	TRBJ1-2	TRBV10-3	.	CAISVGQSNYGYTF	TGTGCCATCAGTGTAGGACAGTCTAACTATGGCTACACCTTC
few	TRBJ2-7	TRBV2	.	CASRDDRQEQYF	TGTGCCAGCAGAGACGACAGGCAAGAGCAGTACTTC
few	TRBJ1-5	TRBV6-1	.	CASSEEAGSNQPQHF	TGTGCCAGCAGTGAAGAGGCAGGGAGCAATCAGCCCCAGCATTTT
.	TRBJ2-5	TRBV5-5	.	CASSSPARQETQYF	TGTGCCAGCAGCTCGCCTGCTAGACAAGAGACCCAGTACTTC
.	TRBJ1-1	TRBV18	.	CASSLVRTPMNTEAFF	TGTGCCAGCTCACTCGTGCGGACACCCATGAACACTGAAGCTTTCTTT
.	TRBJ2-3	TRBV18	TRBD2	CASSPVLGGAFADTQYF	TGTGCCAGCTCACCAGTTCTCGGGGGGGCGTTCGCAGATACGCAGTATTTT
.	TRBJ1-2	TRBV6-6	.	CASSYSQGGGYTF	TGTGCCAGCAGTTACTCACAGGGCGGCGGCTACACCTTC
.	TRBJ2-3	TRBV5-4	TRBD2	CASSLGLAGFTDTQYF	TGTGCCAGCAGCTTGGGACTAGCGGGTTTCACAGATACGCAGTATTTT
once	TRBJ2-5	TRBV7-9	TRBD1	CASSLWDRGPQETQYF	TGTGCCAGCAGCTTATGGGACAGGGGGCCTCAAGAGACCCAGTACTTC
.	TRBJ2-3	TRBV9	.	CASSPNGGHTDTQYF	TGTGCCAGCAGCCCTAACGGGGGGCACACAGATACGCAGTATTTT
few	TRBJ1-4	TRBV6-5	.	CASSYSRDNNEKLFF	TGTGCCAGCAGTTACTCGAGAGACAATAATGAAAAACTGTTTTTT
once	TRBJ2-3	TRBV5-6	.	CASSLAGTDTQYF	TGTGCCAGCAGCTTGGCGGGCACAGATACGCAGTATTTT
.	TRBJ2-1	TRBV10-3	.	CAISPLASHSYNEQFF	TGTGCCATCAGCCCCCTAGCGTCCCACTCCTACAATGAGCAGTTCTTC
.	TRBJ2-1	TRBV7-2	.	CASSLVGLAAGQFF	TGTGCCAGCAGCTTAGTGGGACTGGCCGCTGGGCAGTTCTTC
.	TRBJ1-4	TRBV9	.	CASSVGTTNEKLFF	TGTGCCAGCAGCGTAGGGACAACTAATGAAAAACTGTTTTTT
.	TRBJ1-1	TRBV27	.	CASSFLRTWGNTEAFF	TGTGCCAGCAGTTTCCTTCGGACGTGGGGGAACACTGAAGCTTTCTTT
.	TRBJ2-5	TRBV10-3	.	CAISESGGGRETQYF	TGTGCCATCAGTGAGTCGGGGGGGGGCCGAGAGACCCAGTACTTC
.	TRBJ2-3	TRBV27	.	CASTTGWGTDTQYF	TGTGCCAGCACGACAGGATGGGGCACAGATACGCAGTATTTT
.	TRBJ2-5	TRBV11-2	.	CASSLPHRLETQYF	TGTGCCAGCAGCTTACCGCACCGACTAGAGACCCAGTACTTC
.	TRBJ2-3	TRBV5-5	TRBD2	CASSLGLAFTDTQYF	TGTGCCAGCAGCTTGGGACTAGCGTTCACAGATACGCAGTATTTT
.	TRBJ2-7	TRBV11-2	.	CASSYRAPKRVGYEQYF	TGTGCCAGCAGTTATCGAGCCCCCAAGCGGGTGGGTTACGAGCAGTACTTC
once	TRBJ1-2	TRBV19	TRBD1	CASSIPEWTGGGYGYTF	TGTGCCAGTAGTATCCCGGAATGGACAGGGGGGGGCTATGGCTACACCTTC
.	TRBJ2-1	TRBV27	TRBD2	CASRPGTSGSGQFF	TGTGCCAGCAGACCCGGGACTAGCGGGAGTGGGCAGTTCTTC
.	TRBJ1-2	TRBV29-1	.	CSAPRDPDYGYTF	TGCAGCGCCCCCAGGGATCCGGACTATGGCTACACCTTC
once	TRBJ1-6	TRBV6-1	.	CATLPDSYNSPLHF	TGTGCCACTCTACCGGACAGCTATAATTCACCCCTCCACTTT
.	TRBJ2-7	TRBV5-1	.	CASSLGQASSYEQYF	TGCGCCAGCAGCTTGGGACAGGCGAGCTCCTACGAGCAGTACTTC
.	TRBJ2-5	TRBV5-1	.	CASSLVGRGETQYF	TGCGCCAGCAGCTTGGTTGGGAGAGGAGAGACCCAGTACTTC
.	TRBJ2-3	TRBV7-2	.	CASSSRRGTDTQYF	TGTGCCAGCAGCTCTCGGAGGGGAACAGATACGCAGTATTTT
.	TRBJ1-1	TRBV9	.	CASSVGALEAFF	TGTGCCAGCAGCGTAGGGGCTTTAGAGGCTTTCTTT
.	TRBJ2-1	TRBV2	TRBD2	CASTDTSGRRNEQFF	TGTGCCAGCACCGACACTAGCGGGAGACGCAATGAGCAGTTCTTC
.	TRBJ2-7	TRBV5-1	.	CASSLEAGYEQYF	TGCGCCAGCAGCTTGGAAGCTGGCTACGAGCAGTACTTC
few	TRBJ1-5	TRBV2	.	CASSERTLGDQPQHF	TGTGCCAGCAGTGAAAGGACTCTAGGCGATCAGCCCCAGCATTTT
.	TRBJ2-2	TRBV10-1	.	CASSEDGNTGELFF	TGCGCCAGCAGTGAAGACGGGAACACCGGGGAGCTGTTTTTT
.	TRBJ2-3	TRBV5-4	.	CASSLSTDTQYF	TGTGCCAGCAGCTTGAGCACAGATACGCAGTATTTT
.	TRBJ1-4	TRBV4-1	.	CASSQRGARTNEKLFF	TGCGCCAGCAGCCAACGGGGAGCTCGAACTAATGAAAAACTGTTTTTT
.	TRBJ2-7	TRBV29-1	TRBD1	CSVGGTGGYEQYF	TGCAGCGTTGGTGGGACAGGGGGCTACGAGCAGTACTTC
.	TRBJ2-1	TRBV10-1	TRBD1	CASSRQGAEYNEQFF	TGCGCCAGCAGTCGCCAGGGGGCTGAATACAATGAGCAGTTCTTC
.	TRBJ2-4	TRBV10-3	.	CAISERGQNIQYF	TGTGCCATCAGTGAGAGGGGCCAAAACATTCAGTACTTC
.	TRBJ2-4	TRBV18	.	CASSPDAGPKNIQYF	TGTGCCAGCTCACCTGACGCAGGGCCTAAAAACATTCAGTACTTC